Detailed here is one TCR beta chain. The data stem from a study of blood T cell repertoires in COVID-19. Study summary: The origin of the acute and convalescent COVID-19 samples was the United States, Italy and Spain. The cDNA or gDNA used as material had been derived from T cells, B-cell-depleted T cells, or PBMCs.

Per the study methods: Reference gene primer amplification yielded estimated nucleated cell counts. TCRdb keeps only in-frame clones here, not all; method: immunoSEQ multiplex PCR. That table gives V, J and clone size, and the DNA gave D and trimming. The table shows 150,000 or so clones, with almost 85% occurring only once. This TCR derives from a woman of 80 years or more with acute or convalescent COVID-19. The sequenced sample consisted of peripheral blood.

CDR3 in amino acids: CASSRVPSGTVLSNQPQHF. In DNA, the CDR3 is TGTGCCAGCAGTCGAGTACCTTCTGGGACAGTTCTTAGCAATCAGCCCCAGCATTTT. The rearrangement joins TRBV6-6 to TRBJ1-5; 7 bases align to TRBD1. The CDR3 is made up of 19 amino acids. Germline values: CDR1 MNHNY, CDR2 SVGAGI (reference sequence). Germline trimming cut 5 bases from V and 0 bases from J; bases unmatched to any gene: 16.